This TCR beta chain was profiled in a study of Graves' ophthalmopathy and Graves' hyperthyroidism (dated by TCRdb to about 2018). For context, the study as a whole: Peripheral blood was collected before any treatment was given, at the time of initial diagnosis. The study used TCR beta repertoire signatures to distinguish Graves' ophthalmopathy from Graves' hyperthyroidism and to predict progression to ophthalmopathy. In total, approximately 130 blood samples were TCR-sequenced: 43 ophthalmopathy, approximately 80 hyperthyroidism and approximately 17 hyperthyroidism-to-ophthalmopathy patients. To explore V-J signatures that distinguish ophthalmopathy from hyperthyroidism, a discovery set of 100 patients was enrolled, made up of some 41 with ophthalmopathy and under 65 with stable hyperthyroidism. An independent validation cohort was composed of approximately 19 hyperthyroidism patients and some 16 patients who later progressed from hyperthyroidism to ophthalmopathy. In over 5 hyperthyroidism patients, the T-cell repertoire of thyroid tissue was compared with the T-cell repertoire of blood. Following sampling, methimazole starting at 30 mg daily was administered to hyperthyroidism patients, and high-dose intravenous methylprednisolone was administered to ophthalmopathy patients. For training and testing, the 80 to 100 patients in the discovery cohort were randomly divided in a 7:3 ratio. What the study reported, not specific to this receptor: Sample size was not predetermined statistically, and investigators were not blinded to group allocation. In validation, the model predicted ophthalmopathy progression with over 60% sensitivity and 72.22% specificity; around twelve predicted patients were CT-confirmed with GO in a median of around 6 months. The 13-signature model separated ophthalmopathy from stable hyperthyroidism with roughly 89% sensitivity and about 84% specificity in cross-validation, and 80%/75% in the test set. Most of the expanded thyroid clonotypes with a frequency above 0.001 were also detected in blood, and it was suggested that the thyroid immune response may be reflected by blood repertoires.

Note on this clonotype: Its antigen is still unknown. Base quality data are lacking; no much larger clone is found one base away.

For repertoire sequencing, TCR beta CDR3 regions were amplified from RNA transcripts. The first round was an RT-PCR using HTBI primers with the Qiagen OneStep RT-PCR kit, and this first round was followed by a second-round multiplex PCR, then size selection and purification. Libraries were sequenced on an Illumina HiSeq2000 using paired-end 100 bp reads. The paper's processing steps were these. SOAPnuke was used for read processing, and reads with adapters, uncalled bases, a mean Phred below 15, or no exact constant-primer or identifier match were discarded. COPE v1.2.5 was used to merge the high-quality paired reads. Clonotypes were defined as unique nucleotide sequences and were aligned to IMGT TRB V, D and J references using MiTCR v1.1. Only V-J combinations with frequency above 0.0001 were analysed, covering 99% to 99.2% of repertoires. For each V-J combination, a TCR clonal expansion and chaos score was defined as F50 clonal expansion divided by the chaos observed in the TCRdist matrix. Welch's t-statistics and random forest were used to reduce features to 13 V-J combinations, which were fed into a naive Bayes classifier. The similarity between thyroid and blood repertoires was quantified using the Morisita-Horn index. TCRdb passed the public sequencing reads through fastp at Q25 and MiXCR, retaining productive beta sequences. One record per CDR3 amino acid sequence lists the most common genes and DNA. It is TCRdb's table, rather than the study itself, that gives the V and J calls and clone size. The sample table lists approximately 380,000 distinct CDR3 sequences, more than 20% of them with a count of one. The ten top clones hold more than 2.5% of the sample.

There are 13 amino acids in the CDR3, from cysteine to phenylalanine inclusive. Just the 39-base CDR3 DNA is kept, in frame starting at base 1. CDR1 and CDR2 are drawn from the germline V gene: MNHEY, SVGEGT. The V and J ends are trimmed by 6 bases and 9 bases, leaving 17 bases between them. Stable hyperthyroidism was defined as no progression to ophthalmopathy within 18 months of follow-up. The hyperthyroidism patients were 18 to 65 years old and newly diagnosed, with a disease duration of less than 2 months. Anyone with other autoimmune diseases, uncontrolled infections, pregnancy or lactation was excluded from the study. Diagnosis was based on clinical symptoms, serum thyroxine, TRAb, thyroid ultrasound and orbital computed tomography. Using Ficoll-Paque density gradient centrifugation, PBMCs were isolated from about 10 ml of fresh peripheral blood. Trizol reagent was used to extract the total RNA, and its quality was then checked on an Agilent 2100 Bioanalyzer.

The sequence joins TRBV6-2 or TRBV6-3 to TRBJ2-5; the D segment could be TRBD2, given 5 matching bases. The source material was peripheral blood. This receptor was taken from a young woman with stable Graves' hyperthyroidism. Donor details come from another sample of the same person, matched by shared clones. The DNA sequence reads TGTGCCAGCAGCCAAGCCGGGCTAGCTTCCCAGTACTTC. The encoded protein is CASSQAGLASQYF.